These 32 T cell receptor beta chains were all obtained from the same sample, sequenced in a study of identical twins. TCRdb itself ran the 5' RACE reads through MiXCR, one entry per CDR3 protein. The sample holds roughly 690,000 distinct CDR3 sequences, 6.1% seen once. Sequences were obtained from naive T cells sorted from blood. These receptors were obtained from a man aged 18 to 29 in good health.

This clonotype occurred many times. This rearrangement joins TRBV7-6 to TRBJ2-5; 7 nucleotides line up with TRBD1. The CDR3 has 14 amino acids. CDR1 is SGHVS, CDR2 FNYEAQ, per germline. V lost 3 bases, J lost 5 bases, and 6 bases stayed unmatched. CDR3 nucleotide sequence: TGTGCCAGCAGCTTGATGCAGGGGGACGAGACCCAGTACTTC. Residues: CASSLMQGDETQYF.

The chain joins TRBV18 to TRBJ2-2; 9 nucleotides line up with TRBD1. The CDR3 contains 15 residues. J gave up 7 bases and V 3 bases, and 6 bases lay outside the gene matches. Germline V gene sequence: CDR1 KGHSH, CDR2 LQKENI. The CDR3 is CASSPGTGRHGELFF. The CDR3 DNA sequence: TGTGCCAGCTCACCCGGGACAGGGCGGCACGGGGAGCTGTTTTTT.

This clonotype occurred a few times. The J gene is TRBJ2-3, the V gene TRBV7-9, with a tentative D call TRBD2 (6 bases). Deletions cut 5 bases from V and 4 bases from J, with 19 bases between. CDR1 and CDR2 (germline): SEHNR, FQNEAQ (reference sequence). This CDR3 is 16 amino acids long. CDR3 nucleotides: TGTGCCAGCAGCACCGACGGCGGGAAGAACGCAGATACGCAGTATTTT. Residues: CASSTDGGKNADTQYF.

J is TRBJ2-5 and V is TRBV14, with TRBD2 matching over 14 bases. Germline trimming cut 4 bases from V and 6 bases from J; bases unmatched to any gene: 10. CDR1 SGHDN and CDR2 FVKESK come from the germline V gene. The CDR3 spans 17 residues. This chain's CDR3 is CASSPIGTSGSMKTQYF. DNA of the CDR3: TGTGCCAGCAGCCCAATTGGGACTAGCGGGAGCATGAAGACCCAGTACTTC.

V usage is TRBV27 and J usage is TRBJ2-1; TRBD1 matches at 7 bases. The CDR3 spans 16 residues. CDR1 is MNHEY and CDR2 is SMNVEV in the germline V gene (reference sequence). J gave up 3 bases and V 4 bases, and 9 bases lay outside the gene matches. Here the CDR3 reads CASSSGTVLGYNEQFF. The CDR3 DNA reads TGTGCCAGCAGTTCCGGGACAGTCTTAGGCTACAATGAGCAGTTCTTC.

This chain connects TRBV3-1 to TRBJ1-6; TRBD1 matches at 11 bases. The V gene's germline CDR1 is LGHDT and CDR2 YNNKEL (reference sequence). CDR3 length: 15 amino acids. Germline trimming cut 3 bases from V and 8 bases from J; bases unmatched to any gene: 3. CDR3 protein: CASSHGQGAYSPLHF. The DNA of the CDR3 is TGTGCCAGCAGCCACGGACAGGGGGCGTATTCACCCCTCCACTTT.

This clonotype was counted only a few times. This chain uses TRBV7-3 with TRBJ2-1; no firm D call. Trimming shortened V by 2 bases and J by 8 bases, and 19 bases separated the two germline ends. CDR1 and CDR2 from the germline V gene are SGHTA and FQGTGA. CDR3 length equals 16 residues. CDR3 loop: CASSLVPRRAGDEQFF. CDR3 DNA: TGTGCCAGCAGCTTAGTTCCTAGACGCGCTGGGGATGAGCAGTTCTTC.

This clonotype was detected ten times or more. This chain connects TRBV7-8 to TRBJ2-3; possible D gene TRBD2, 5 bases. Trimming took off 6 bases at V and 6 bases at J, with 13 bases between the two ends. The CDR3 sequence is 13 residues long. Looked up from germline, CDR1 is SGHVS and CDR2 is FQNEAQ. The CDR3 protein is CASSPGNEDTQYF. CDR3 DNA sequence: TGTGCCAGCAGTCCCGGGAACGAGGATACGCAGTATTTT.

This clonotype has at least ten counts. This chain connects TRBV27 to TRBJ2-3; D is undetermined. V dropped 3 bases and J dropped 7 bases, with 11 bases sitting between them. This CDR3 spans 13 amino acids. CDR1 is MNHEY, CDR2 SMNVEV, per germline (reference sequence). The CDR3 is CASSLGPLNTQYF. The CDR3 DNA follows: TGTGCCAGCAGTTTGGGCCCACTCAATACGCAGTATTTT.

The DNA for the CDR3 is TGTGCCAGCAGCTTCCGGACAGGGGGGGGGAACACTGAAGCTTTCTTT. The encoded protein is CASSFRTGGGNTEAFF. The V call is TRBV7-9, the J call TRBJ1-1; 10 nucleotides agree with TRBD1. The J segment lost 1 base and the V segment lost 3 bases, leaving 5 bases of the junction unmatched. Looked up from germline, CDR1 is SEHNR and CDR2 is FQNEAQ (reference sequence). The CDR3 is made up of 16 amino acids.

The chain uses TRBV4-3 and TRBJ2-7, with 9 bases matching TRBD1. Germline CDR1 is LGHNA and CDR2 is YSLEER. The CDR3 length is 15 residues. The V and J ends lost 4 bases and 1 base, in that order; junction bases with no gene match: 5. In DNA form, the CDR3 reads TGCGCCAGCAGCCTTGGGACAGGGAATTCCTACGAGCAGTACTTC. The encoded protein is CASSLGTGNSYEQYF.

This clonotype was counted many times. The chain is built from TRBV24-1 and TRBJ2-2; 10 bases map to TRBD2. CDR3 length: 15 amino acids. Germline assignment: CDR1 KGHDR and CDR2 SFDVKD. The junction had 7 bases not matched to a gene; V was cut back by 7 bases and J by 6 bases. This CDR3 is CATSKREGPPGELFF. The CDR3 DNA reads TGTGCCACCAGCAAGCGGGAGGGCCCACCCGGGGAGCTGTTTTTT.

The chain links TRBV6-1 to TRBJ2-5, with a tentative D call TRBD2 (6 bases). CDR1 is MNHNS and CDR2 is SASEGT in the germline V gene. V lost 5 bases, J lost 1 base, and 11 bases lay in between. The length of the CDR3 is 14 residues. DNA of the CDR3: TGTGCCAGCAGTCCGGGAGCTCGCCAAGAGACCCAGTACTTC. This codes for CASSPGARQETQYF.

This clonotype was seen many times. The chain combines TRBV15 with TRBJ2-7; D is uncertain. Trimming cost V 0 bases and J 3 bases, with 3 bases left between them. Germline values: CDR1 LNHNV, CDR2 YYDKDF (reference sequence). The CDR3 has 12 residues. The CDR3, as DNA: TGTGCCACCAGCAGAGACAGCTACGAGCAGTACTTC. Amino acid sequence: CATSRDSYEQYF.

This clonotype came up a few times. The genes are TRBV12-3 or TRBV12-4 and TRBJ2-6; TRBD1 agrees at 8 bases. V lost 6 bases, J lost 0 bases, and 16 bases stayed unmatched. This CDR3 has 20 residues. The DNA for the CDR3 is TGTGCCAGCAGGCGTCGTGTTGGCAGGGGGCACAGCTCTGGGGCCAACGTCCTGACTTTC. This translates into CASRRRVGRGHSSGANVLTF.

This clonotype showed up many times. This chain joins TRBV5-1 and TRBJ2-7; no definite D call. CDR3 length: 15 amino acids. Deletions cut 0 bases from V and 4 bases from J, with 14 bases between. Looked up from germline, CDR1 is SGHRS and CDR2 is YFSETQ. The DNA of the CDR3 is TGCGCCAGCAGCTTGGACGGAAGCCGGAGTTACGAGCAGTACTTC. It specifies CASSLDGSRSYEQYF.

This clonotype was observed at least ten times. The chain uses TRBV29-1 and TRBJ2-1; TRBD2 matches 14 bases. The junction had 6 bases not matched to a gene; V was cut back by 5 bases and J by 0 bases. Germline V gene lookup returns CDR1 SQVTM and CDR2 ANQGSEA. This CDR3 is built from 17 residues. This CDR3 is CSVRLAGGRSSYNEQFF. CDR3 sequence (DNA): TGCAGCGTTCGACTAGCGGGAGGGCGTAGCTCCTACAATGAGCAGTTCTTC.

This clonotype showed up many times. V is TRBV4-1 and J is TRBJ2-1; possibly TRBD1 for D (7 bases). Germline-derived CDR1 and CDR2 are MGHRA and YSYEKL. V shed 5 bases and J shed 10 bases, with 21 bases lying between them. CDR3 length: 15 residues. The CDR3 here is CASSASRGVLHEQFF. DNA for the CDR3: TGCGCCAGCAGCGCAAGCAGGGGGGTTCTCCACGAGCAGTTCTTC.

Concerning this clonotype: Compared with germline, one end of the junction differs, possibly owing to a read error. J is TRBJ2-5 and V is TRBV20-1; D not certain. CDR3 length: 10 residues. CDR1 is DFQATT and CDR2 is SNEGSKA in the germline V gene (reference sequence). The CDR3 reads CSATGDEVGF. The DNA for the CDR3 is TGCAGTGCAACCGGAGACGAGGTGGGGTTC.

This clonotype has a handful of counts. The CDR3 nucleotides read TGTGCCAGCAGCCAAGTTGGTCTCAACATAGCCAAAAACATTCAGTACTTC. It is translated as CASSQVGLNIAKNIQYF. The chain has TRBV3-1 and TRBJ2-4; D is uncertain. CDR1 is LGHDT, CDR2 YNNKEL, per germline (reference sequence). V gave up 1 base and J gave up 0 bases, with 13 bases separating them. This CDR3 has 17 residues.

The V and J genes are TRBV15 and TRBJ2-7, with 8 bases lining up with TRBD2. J lost 5 bases, V lost 5 bases, and 5 bases had no gene match. The CDR3 loop spans 13 amino acids. The germline CDR1 and CDR2 sequences are LNHNV and YYDKDF (reference sequence). CDR3 in amino acids: CATSPRLANEQYF. The CDR3 coding sequence is TGTGCCACCAGCCCTCGACTAGCGAACGAGCAGTACTTC.

This clonotype has ten or more counts. The gene calls are TRBV20-1 and TRBJ2-7; 16 positions agree with TRBD2. V shed 5 bases, J shed 4 bases, and the junction held 5 bases outside the gene matches. The CDR3 is made up of 15 amino acids. From germline, CDR1 is DFQATT and CDR2 SNEGSKA (reference sequence). The CDR3 nucleotides are TGCAGTGCTGAGGGACTAGCGGGAGGGCCTTACGAGCAGTACTTC. This encodes CSAEGLAGGPYEQYF.

This clonotype was observed many times. The chain employs TRBV11-2 and TRBJ1-3; D not resolved. The CDR3 runs to 11 residues. Germline lookup yields CDR1 SGHAT and CDR2 FQNNGV. V gave up 8 bases and J gave up 7 bases, with 9 bases separating them. The DNA for the CDR3 is TGTGCCAGCGGGAGGCGGAACACCATATATTTT. It encodes CASGRRNTIYF. Combining the CDR3 with reference TRBV11-2 and TRBJ1-3 gives the whole variable domain EAGVAQSPRYKIIEKRQSVAFWCNPISGHATLYWYQQILGQGPKLLIQFQNNGVVDDSQLPKDRFSAERLKGVDSTLKIQPAKLEDSAVYLCASGRRNTIYFGEGSWLTVV.

This clonotype was counted ten times or more. The chain uses TRBV12-3 or TRBV12-4 and TRBJ2-1; TRBD2 matches at 16 bases. Trimming at V came to 6 bases and at J to 4 bases, leaving 12 bases not matched to a gene. The CDR3 consists of 19 residues. CDR3 nucleotides: TGTGCCAGCAGCCGCCCGGGACTAGCGGGAGGGCCGGAGTACAATGAGCAGTTCTTC. Its translation is CASSRPGLAGGPEYNEQFF.

This clonotype was recorded a few times. CDR3 DNA: TGTGCCAGCAGTTTACAGGGTTACAATCAGCCCCAGCATTTT. This codes for CASSLQGYNQPQHF. The rearrangement links TRBV27 to TRBJ1-5, with D possibly matching TRBD1 (5 bases). V dropped 2 bases and J dropped 3 bases, with 8 bases sitting between them. In germline, CDR1 is MNHEY, CDR2 SMNVEV (reference sequence). The CDR3 contains 14 residues.

This chain links TRBV14 with TRBJ2-3, with D possibly TRBD2 on 6 matching bases. The germline gives CDR1 SGHDN, CDR2 FVKESK. The CDR3 length is 16 residues. The V end lost 1 base, the J end lost 2 bases, and 13 bases lay between the germline ends. CDR3 in DNA: TGTGCCAGCAGCCAAGCTGGCGGGACCTACACAGATACGCAGTATTTT. It codes for CASSQAGGTYTDTQYF.

The J gene is TRBJ1-4, the V gene TRBV28; D remains unclear. V dropped 8 bases and J dropped 3 bases, with 10 bases sitting between them. The length of the CDR3 is 13 residues. Germline V gene sequence: CDR1 MDHEN, CDR2 SYDVKM. As DNA, the CDR3 is TGTGCCAGCGGGTCGGGAGCTAATGAAAAACTGTTTTTT. Translation gives CASGSGANEKLFF.

This clonotype was seen at least ten times. The chain recombines TRBV28 with TRBJ1-5; D uncertain. Per the germline V gene, CDR1 is MDHEN and CDR2 is SYDVKM. The CDR3 consists of 12 residues. V lost 8 bases, J lost 6 bases, and 11 bases lay in between. The DNA of the CDR3 is TGTGCCAGCTCAAAGGTGACTCAGCCCCAGCATTTT. This gives the protein CASSKVTQPQHF.

The chain employs TRBV11-3 and TRBJ2-1; 7 bases are shared with TRBD2. The CDR3 length is 16 residues. V was clipped by 4 bases and J by 2 bases; unmatched bases: 8. Per germline, CDR1 SGHNT and CDR2 YENEEA. CDR3 nucleotide sequence: TGTGCCAGCAGCTCTGGCGGGAGTGTGGCCTACAATGAGCAGTTCTTC. This translates into CASSSGGSVAYNEQFF.

This clonotype has a count of ten or more. The chain carries TRBV20-1 and TRBJ1-5; D is perhaps TRBD1 (6 bases). The V gene's germline CDR1 is DFQATT and CDR2 SNEGSKA (reference sequence). Trimming pared 4 bases from V and 2 bases from J, leaving 15 bases between. The CDR3 has 15 amino acids. The CDR3: CSATYLKGGNQPQHF. The CDR3 DNA is TGCAGTGCTACTTACTTGAAGGGGGGCAATCAGCCCCAGCATTTT.

This clonotype was seen only a few times. This chain links TRBV9 with TRBJ2-1; tentatively, D is TRBD2 (6 bases). Germline V gene lookup returns CDR1 SGDLS and CDR2 YYNGEE. The ends were cut back, 0 bases at V and 11 bases at J, with 15 bases in the middle. CDR3 size: 14 residues. CDR3 region: CASSVEGTGGQQFF. DNA for the CDR3: TGTGCCAGCAGCGTAGAGGGGACTGGGGGACAGCAGTTCTTC. The variable domain in full, completed from reference TRBV9 and TRBJ2-1, reads DSGVTQTPKHLITATGQRVTLRCSPRSGDLSVYWYQQSLDQGLQFLIQYYNGEERAKGNILERFSAQQFPDLHSELNLSSLELGDSALYFCASSVEGTGGQQFFGPGTRLTVL.

This clonotype appeared a few times. The chain is built from TRBV20-1 and TRBJ1-5; TRBD1 might be the D (5 bases). The CDR3 runs to 14 residues. Germline V CDR1 and CDR2: DFQATT, SNEGSKA (reference sequence). Trimming removed 3 bases at V and 7 bases at J, with 16 bases between. The CDR3 reads CSARWKAAGQPQHF. CDR3 DNA sequence: TGCAGTGCTAGGTGGAAGGCGGCAGGGCAGCCCCAGCATTTT.